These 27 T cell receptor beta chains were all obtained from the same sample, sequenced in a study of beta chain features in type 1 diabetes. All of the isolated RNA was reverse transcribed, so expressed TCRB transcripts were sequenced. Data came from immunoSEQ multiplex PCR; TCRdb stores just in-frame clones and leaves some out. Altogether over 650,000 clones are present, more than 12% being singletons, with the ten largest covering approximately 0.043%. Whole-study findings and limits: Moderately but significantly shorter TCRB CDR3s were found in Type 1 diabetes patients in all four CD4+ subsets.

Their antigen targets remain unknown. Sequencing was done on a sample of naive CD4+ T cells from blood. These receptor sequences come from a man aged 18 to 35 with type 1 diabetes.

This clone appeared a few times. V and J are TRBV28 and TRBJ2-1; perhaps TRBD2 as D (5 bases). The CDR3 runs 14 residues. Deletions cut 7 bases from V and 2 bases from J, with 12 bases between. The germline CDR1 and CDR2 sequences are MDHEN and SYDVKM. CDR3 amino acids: CASTLDGTYNEQFF. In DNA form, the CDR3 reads TGTGCCAGCACCCTCGACGGGACCTACAATGAGCAGTTCTTC.

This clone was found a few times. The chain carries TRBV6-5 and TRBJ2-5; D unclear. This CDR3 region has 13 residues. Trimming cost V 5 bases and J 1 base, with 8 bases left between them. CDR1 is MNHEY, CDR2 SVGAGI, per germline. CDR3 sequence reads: CASSTRSQETQYF. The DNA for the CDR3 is TGTGCCAGCAGTACGAGGTCCCAAGAGACCCAGTACTTC.

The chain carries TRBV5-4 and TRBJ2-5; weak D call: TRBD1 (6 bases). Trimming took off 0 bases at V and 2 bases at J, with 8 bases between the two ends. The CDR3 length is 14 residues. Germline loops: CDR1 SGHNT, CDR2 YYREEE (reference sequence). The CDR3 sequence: CASSLGQGQETQYF. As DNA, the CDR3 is TGTGCCAGCAGCTTGGGGCAGGGGCAAGAGACCCAGTACTTC.

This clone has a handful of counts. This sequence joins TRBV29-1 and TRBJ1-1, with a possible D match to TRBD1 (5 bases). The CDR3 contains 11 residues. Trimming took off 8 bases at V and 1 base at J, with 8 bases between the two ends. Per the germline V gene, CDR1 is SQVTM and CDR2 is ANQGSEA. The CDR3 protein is CSIGQNTEAFF. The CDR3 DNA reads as TGCAGCATTGGACAGAACACTGAAGCTTTCTTT.

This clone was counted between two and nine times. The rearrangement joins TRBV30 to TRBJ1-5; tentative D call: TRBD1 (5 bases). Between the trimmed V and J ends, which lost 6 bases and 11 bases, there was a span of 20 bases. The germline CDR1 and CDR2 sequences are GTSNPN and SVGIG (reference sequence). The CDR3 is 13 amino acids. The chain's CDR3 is CACTLQGDQAQHF. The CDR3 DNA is TGTGCCTGCACCCTACAAGGGGACCAGGCCCAGCATTTT.

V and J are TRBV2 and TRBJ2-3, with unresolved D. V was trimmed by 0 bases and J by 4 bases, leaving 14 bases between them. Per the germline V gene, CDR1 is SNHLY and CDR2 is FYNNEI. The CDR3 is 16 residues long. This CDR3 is CASSEAWPAKADTQYF. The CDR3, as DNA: TGTGCCAGCAGTGAAGCGTGGCCAGCTAAGGCAGATACGCAGTATTTT.

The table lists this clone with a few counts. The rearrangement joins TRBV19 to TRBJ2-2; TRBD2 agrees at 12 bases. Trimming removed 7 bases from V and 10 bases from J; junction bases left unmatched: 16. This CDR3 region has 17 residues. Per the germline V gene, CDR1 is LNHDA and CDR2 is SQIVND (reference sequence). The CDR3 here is CASTSAGLAGGRMELFF. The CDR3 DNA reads TGTGCCAGTACCTCCGCCGGTCTAGCGGGGGGGCGTATGGAGCTGTTTTTT.

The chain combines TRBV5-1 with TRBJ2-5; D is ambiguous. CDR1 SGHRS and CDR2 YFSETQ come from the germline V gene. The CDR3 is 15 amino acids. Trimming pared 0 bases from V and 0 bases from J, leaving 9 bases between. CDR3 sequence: CASSLASPYQETQYF. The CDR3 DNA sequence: TGCGCCAGCAGCTTGGCCAGTCCATACCAAGAGACCCAGTACTTC.

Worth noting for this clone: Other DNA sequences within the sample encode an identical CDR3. CDR3 coding DNA: TGTGCCAGCGGGTCCCCTTCCGGGACTTCGAGCTACCAGTTCTTC. Its protein is CASGSPSGTSSYQFF. This chain uses TRBV7-3 with TRBJ2-1, with TRBD2 as a possible D gene (6 bases). CDR1 and CDR2 from the germline V gene are SGHTA and FQGTGA. The CDR3 extends over 15 amino acids. V lost 8 bases, J lost 13 bases, and 27 bases lay in between.

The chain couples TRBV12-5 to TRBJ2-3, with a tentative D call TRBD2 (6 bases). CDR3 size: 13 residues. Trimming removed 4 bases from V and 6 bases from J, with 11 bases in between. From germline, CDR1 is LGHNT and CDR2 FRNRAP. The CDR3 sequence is CASGSGRTDTQYF. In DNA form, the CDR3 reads TGTGCTAGTGGTTCCGGGAGAACGGATACGCAGTATTTT.

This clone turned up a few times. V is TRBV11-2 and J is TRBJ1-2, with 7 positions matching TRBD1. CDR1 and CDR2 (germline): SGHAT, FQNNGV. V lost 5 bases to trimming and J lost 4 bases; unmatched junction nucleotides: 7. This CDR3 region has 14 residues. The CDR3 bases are TGTGCCAGCAGCCCGGGCACAGGGGTCTATGGCTACACCTTC. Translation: CASSPGTGVYGYTF.

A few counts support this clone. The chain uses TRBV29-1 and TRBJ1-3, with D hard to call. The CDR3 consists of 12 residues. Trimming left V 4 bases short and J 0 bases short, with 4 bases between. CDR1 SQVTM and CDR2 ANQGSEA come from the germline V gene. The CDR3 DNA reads TGCAGCGTTGTGAGCTCTGGAAACACCATATATTTT. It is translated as CSVVSSGNTIYF.

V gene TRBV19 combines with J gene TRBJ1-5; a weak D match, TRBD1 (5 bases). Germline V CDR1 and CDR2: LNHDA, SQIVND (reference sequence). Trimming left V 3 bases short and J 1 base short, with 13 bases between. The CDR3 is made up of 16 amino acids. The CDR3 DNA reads TGTGCCAGTAGTATCCCCAGGGTTGAGAGCAATCAGCCCCAGCATTTT. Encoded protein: CASSIPRVESNQPQHF.

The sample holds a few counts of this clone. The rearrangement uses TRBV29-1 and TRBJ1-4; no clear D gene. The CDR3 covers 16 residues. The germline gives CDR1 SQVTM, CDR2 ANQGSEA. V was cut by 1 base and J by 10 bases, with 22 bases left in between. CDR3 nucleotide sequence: TGCAGCGTTGAAGGTCGGGGATCGGGCTCAATGGTAAAACTGTTTTTT. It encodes CSVEGRGSGSMVKLFF.

Written as DNA, the CDR3 is TGTGCCAGCAGCTTAAGCACTAGCGGGGCCGACGGTGGGCAGTACTTC. Translating it yields CASSLSTSGADGGQYF. The J gene is TRBJ2-7, the V gene TRBV7-6; TRBD2 aligns across 10 bases. With 2 bases clipped from V and 9 bases from J, the junction kept 13 bases outside the gene matches. Germline loops: CDR1 SGHVS, CDR2 FNYEAQ. This CDR3 spans 16 amino acids. Drawing the rest from reference TRBV7-6 and TRBJ2-7, the complete variable domain is GAGVSQSPRYKVTKRGQDVALRCDPISGHVSLYWYRQALGQGPEFLTYFNYEAQQDKSGLPNDRFSAERPEGSISTLTIQRTEQRDSAMYRCASSLSTSGADGGQYFGPGTRLTVT.

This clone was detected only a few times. In DNA, the CDR3 is TGTGCCTGGAGCCCAACAGGGAACTATGGCTACACCTTC. It yields the protein CAWSPTGNYGYTF. This sequence joins TRBV30 and TRBJ1-2; D perhaps matches TRBD1 (6 bases). The CDR3 runs 13 residues. The V end was cut by 3 bases, the J end by 2 bases, with 10 bases between. Germline V lookup: CDR1 GTSNPN, CDR2 SVGIG (reference sequence).

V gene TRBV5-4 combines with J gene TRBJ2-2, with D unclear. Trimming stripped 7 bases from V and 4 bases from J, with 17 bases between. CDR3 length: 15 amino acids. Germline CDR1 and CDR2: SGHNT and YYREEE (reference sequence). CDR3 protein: CASSQDGRPTGELFF. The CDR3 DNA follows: TGTGCCAGCTCTCAGGACGGACGGCCCACCGGGGAGCTGTTTTTT.

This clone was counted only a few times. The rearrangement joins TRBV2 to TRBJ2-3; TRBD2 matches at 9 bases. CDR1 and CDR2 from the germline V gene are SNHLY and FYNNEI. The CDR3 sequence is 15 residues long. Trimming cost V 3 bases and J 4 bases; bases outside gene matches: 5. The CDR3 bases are TGTGCCAGCAGTGAGGTGTCTAGCGGGGCAGATACGCAGTATTTT. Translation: CASSEVSSGADTQYF.

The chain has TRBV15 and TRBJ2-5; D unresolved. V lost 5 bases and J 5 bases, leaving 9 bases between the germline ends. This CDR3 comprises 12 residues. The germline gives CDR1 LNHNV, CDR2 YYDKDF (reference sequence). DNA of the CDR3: TGTGCCACCAGCGGGCCCGGGGAGACCCAGTACTTC. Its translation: CATSGPGETQYF.

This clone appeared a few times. This CDR3 is CASRAGTGGVQPQHF. The CDR3 DNA reads as TGTGCCAGCAGGGCCGGGACAGGGGGCGTTCAGCCCCAGCATTTT. The gene calls are TRBV2 and TRBJ1-5, with 12 bases fitting TRBD1. This CDR3 has 15 residues. The germline CDR1 and CDR2 sequences are SNHLY and FYNNEI. Trimming removed 6 bases from V and 6 bases from J; junction bases left unmatched: 6.

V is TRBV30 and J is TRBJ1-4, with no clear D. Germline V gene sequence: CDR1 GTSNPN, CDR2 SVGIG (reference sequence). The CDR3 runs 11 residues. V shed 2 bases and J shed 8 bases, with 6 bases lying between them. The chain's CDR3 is CAWSSGEKLFF. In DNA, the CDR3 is TGTGCCTGGAGTTCTGGGGAAAAACTGTTTTTT.

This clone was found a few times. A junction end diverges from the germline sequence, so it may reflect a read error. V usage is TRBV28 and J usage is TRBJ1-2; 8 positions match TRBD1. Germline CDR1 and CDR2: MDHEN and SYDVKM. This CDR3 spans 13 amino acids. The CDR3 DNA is TGTGCCAGCGAGGACAGGGAGTACTATAGCTACACCTTC. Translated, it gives CASEDREYYSYTF.

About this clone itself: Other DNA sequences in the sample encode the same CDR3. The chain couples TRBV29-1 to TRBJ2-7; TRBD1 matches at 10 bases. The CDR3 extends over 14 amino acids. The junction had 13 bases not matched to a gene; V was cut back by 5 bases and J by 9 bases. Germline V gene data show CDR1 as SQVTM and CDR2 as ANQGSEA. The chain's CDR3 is CSVLEDRGFEGQYF. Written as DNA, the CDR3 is TGCAGCGTTCTCGAGGACAGGGGGTTCGAGGGGCAGTACTTC.

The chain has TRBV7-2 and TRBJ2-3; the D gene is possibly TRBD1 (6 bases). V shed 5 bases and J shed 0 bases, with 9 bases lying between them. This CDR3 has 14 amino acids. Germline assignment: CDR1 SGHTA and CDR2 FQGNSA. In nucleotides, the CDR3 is TGTGCCAGCAGCAGGGACACTAGCACAGATACGCAGTATTTT. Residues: CASSRDTSTDTQYF.

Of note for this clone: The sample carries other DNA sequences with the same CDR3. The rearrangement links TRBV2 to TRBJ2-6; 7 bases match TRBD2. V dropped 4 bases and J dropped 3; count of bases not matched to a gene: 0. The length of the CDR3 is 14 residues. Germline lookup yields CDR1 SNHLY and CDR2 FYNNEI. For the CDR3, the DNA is TGTGCCAGCAGTGGCGGGAGTGGGGCCAACGTCCTGACTTTC. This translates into CASSGGSGANVLTF.

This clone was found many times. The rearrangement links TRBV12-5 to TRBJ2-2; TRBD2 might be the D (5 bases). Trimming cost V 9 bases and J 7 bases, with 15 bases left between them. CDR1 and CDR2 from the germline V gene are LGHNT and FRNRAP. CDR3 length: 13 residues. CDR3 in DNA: TGTGCTAGCCTCCCTGAGGGTAGCGGGGAGCTGTTTTTT. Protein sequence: CASLPEGSGELFF.

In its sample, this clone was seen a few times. The CDR3 loop is CASSPGTTEEKLFF. The CDR3 DNA is TGCGCCAGCAGCCCAGGGACGACTGAGGAAAAACTGTTTTTT. The chain has TRBV5-1 and TRBJ1-4; D might be TRBD1 (5 bases). Per germline, CDR1 SGHRS and CDR2 YFSETQ. This CDR3 has 14 amino acids. V lost 4 bases, J lost 8 bases, and 15 bases lay in between.